Below are 6 T cell receptor beta chains sequenced from a single sample in a study of T cells in localized non-small cell lung cancer. Sequencing was performed with immunoSEQ multiplex PCR; in TCRdb, only in-frame clones are kept and a portion is missing. The table has tens of thousands of clones, 70% to 90% seen once. Here the sequenced sample was peripheral blood, taken before any cancer treatment. The source of these receptors is a man aged 35 to 70 with stage I lung adenocarcinoma.

This chain joins TRBV29-1 and TRBJ2-2; 10 nucleotides align to TRBD2. Trimming cost V 4 bases and J 7 bases; bases outside gene matches: 0. The CDR3 contains 12 residues. CDR1 is SQVTM and CDR2 is ANQGSEA in the germline V gene. The CDR3 nucleotides are TGCAGCGTTGGGACTAGCGGCGGGGAGCTGTTTTTT. Translated: CSVGTSGGELFF.

This chain uses TRBV5-6 with TRBJ2-7, with 9 bases that match TRBD2. CDR1 is SGHDT, CDR2 YYEEEE, per germline. This CDR3 spans 16 amino acids. Trimming cost V 0 bases and J 2 bases; bases outside gene matches: 6. CDR3 in amino acids: CASSLAGLASPYEQYF. The CDR3 bases are TGTGCCAGCAGCTTGGCCGGACTAGCGTCACCCTACGAGCAGTACTTC.

The chain combines TRBV2 with TRBJ2-3, with TRBD2 matching over 8 bases. CDR3 length: 14 residues. V lost 6 bases to trimming and J lost 4 bases; unmatched junction nucleotides: 6. Per germline, CDR1 SNHLY and CDR2 FYNNEI. The CDR3 region has the DNA TGTGCCAGCAGACGGGAGGGAAGACCAGATACGCAGTATTTT. Translated: CASRREGRPDTQYF.

This chain joins TRBV10-3 and TRBJ2-1; D might be TRBD1 or TRBD2, each matching 6 bases. The CDR3 is made up of 18 amino acids. Between the trimmed V and J ends, which lost 0 bases and 0 bases, there was a span of 15 bases. From germline, CDR1 is ENHRY and CDR2 SYGVKD. CDR3 residues: CAISESVGAGSSYNEQFF. The CDR3 DNA reads TGTGCCATCAGTGAGTCCGTGGGGGCGGGAAGCTCCTACAATGAGCAGTTCTTC.

This clone showed up just a few times. The rearrangement joins TRBV6-5 to TRBJ1-1, with D unclear. The V end lost 4 bases, the J end lost 4 bases, and 4 bases lay between the germline ends. From germline, CDR1 is MNHEY and CDR2 SVGAGI. The CDR3 consists of 11 residues. CDR3 nucleotides: TGTGCCAGCAGTTGGAGCACTGAAGCTTTCTTT. Translated, it gives CASSWSTEAFF.

This chain joins TRBV7-2 and TRBJ2-1, with D hard to call. Germline CDR1 SGHTA, CDR2 FQGNSA. The V end lost 6 bases, the J end lost 6 bases, and 12 bases lay between the germline ends. This CDR3 has 13 amino acids. The CDR3 coding sequence is TGTGCCAGCAGGTTCTCCGACGGCAATGAGCAGTTCTTC. Residues: CASRFSDGNEQFF.